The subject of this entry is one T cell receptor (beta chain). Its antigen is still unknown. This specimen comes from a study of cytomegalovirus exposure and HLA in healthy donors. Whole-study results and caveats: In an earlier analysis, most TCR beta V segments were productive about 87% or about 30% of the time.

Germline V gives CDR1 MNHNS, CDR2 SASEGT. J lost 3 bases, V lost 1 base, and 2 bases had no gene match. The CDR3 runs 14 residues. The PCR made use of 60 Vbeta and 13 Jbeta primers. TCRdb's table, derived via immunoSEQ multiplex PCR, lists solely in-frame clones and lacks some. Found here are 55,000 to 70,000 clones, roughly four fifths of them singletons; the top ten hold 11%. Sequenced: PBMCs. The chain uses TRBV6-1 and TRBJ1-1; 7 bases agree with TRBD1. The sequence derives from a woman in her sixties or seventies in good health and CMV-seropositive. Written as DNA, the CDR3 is TGTGCCAGCAGTGAAGGAGGGGGCTACACTGAAGCTTTCTTT. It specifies CASSEGGGYTEAFF.